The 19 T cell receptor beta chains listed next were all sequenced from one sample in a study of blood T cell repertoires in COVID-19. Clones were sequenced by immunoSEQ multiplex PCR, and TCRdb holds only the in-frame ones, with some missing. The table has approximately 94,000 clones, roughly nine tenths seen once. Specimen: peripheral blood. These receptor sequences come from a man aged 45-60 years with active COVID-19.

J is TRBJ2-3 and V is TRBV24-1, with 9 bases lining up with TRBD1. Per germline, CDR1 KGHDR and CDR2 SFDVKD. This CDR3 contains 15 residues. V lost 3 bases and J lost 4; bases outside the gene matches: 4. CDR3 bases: TGTGCCACCAGTGATGGAACAGGGGGCCCAGATACGCAGTATTTT. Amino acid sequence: CATSDGTGGPDTQYF.

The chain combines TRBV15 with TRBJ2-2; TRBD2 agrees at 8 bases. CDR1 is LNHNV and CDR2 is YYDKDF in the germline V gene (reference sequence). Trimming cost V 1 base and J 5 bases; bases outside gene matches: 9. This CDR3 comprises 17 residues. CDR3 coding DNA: TGTGCCACCAGCAGAGGGGGAGCGGGAGTGGAGACCGGGGAGCTGTTTTTT. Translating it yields CATSRGGAGVETGELFF.

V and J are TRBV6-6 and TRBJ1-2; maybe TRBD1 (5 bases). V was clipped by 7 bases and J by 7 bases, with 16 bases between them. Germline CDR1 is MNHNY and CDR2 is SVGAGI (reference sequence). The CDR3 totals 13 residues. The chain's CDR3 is CASMLGAGPGYTF. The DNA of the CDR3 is TGTGCCAGCATGCTAGGGGCAGGGCCTGGCTACACCTTC.

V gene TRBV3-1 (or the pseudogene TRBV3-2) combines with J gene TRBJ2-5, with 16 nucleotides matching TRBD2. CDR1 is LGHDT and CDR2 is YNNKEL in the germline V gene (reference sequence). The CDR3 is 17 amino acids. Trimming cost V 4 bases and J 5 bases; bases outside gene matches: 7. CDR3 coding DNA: TGTGCCAGCAGCCCCGGGACTAGCGGGGGGGCGGGGGAGACCCAGTACTTC. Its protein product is CASSPGTSGGAGETQYF.

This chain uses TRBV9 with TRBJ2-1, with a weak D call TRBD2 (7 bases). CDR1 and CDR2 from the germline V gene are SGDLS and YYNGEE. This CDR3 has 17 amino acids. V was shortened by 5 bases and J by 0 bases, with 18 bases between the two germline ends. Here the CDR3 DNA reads TGTGCCAGCAGGAACAGGGACTACCAGAACTCCTACAATGAGCAGTTCTTC. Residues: CASRNRDYQNSYNEQFF.

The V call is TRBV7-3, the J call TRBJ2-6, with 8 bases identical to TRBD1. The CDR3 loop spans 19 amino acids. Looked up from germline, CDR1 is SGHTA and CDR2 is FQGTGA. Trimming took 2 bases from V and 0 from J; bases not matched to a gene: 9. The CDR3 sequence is CASSLSGGARFSGANVLTF. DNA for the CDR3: TGTGCCAGCAGCTTATCAGGGGGCGCGAGGTTCTCTGGGGCCAACGTCCTGACTTTC.

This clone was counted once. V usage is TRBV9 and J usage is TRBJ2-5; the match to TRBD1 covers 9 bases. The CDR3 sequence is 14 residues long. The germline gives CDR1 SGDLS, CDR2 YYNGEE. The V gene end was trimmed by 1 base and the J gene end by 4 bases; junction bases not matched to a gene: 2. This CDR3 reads CASSVTGQGETQYF. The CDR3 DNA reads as TGTGCCAGCAGCGTAACGGGACAGGGAGAGACCCAGTACTTC.

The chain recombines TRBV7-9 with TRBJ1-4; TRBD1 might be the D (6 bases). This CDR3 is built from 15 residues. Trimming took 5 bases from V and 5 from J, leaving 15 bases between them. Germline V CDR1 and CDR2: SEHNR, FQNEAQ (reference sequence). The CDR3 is CASSGKDSQNEKLFF. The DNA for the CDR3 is TGTGCCAGCAGCGGGAAGGACAGCCAAAATGAAAAACTGTTTTTT.

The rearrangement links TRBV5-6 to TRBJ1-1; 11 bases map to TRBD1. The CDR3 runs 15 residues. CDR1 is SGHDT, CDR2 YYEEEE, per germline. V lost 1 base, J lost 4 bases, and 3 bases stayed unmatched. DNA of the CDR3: TGTGCCAGCAGCTTGATTGGGACAGGGGGCACTGAAGCTTTCTTT. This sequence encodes CASSLIGTGGTEAFF.

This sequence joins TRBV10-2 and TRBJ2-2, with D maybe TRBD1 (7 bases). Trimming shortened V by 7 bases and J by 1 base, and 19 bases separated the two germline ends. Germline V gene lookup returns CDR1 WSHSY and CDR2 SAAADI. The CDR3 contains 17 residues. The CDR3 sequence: CASTNAGGTVNTGELFF. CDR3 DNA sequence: TGCGCCAGCACCAATGCGGGCGGGACAGTGAACACCGGGGAGCTGTTTTTT.

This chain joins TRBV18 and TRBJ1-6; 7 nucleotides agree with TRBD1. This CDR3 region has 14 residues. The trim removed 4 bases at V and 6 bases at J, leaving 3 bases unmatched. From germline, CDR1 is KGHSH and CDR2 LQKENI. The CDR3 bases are TGTGCCAGCTCACAAGACAGGGCTAATTCACCCCTCCACTTT. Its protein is CASSQDRANSPLHF.

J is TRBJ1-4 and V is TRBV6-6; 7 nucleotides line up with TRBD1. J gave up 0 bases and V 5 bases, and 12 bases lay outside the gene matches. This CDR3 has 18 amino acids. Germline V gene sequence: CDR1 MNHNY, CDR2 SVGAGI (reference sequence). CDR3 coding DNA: TGTGCCAGCAGTCAAACGGGACAGAGAAATGCAACTAATGAAAAACTGTTTTTT. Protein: CASSQTGQRNATNEKLFF.

CDR3: CASSQDRNQPQHF. As DNA, the CDR3 is TGTGCCAGCAGCCAGGACAGGAATCAGCCCCAGCATTTT. The genes are TRBV3-1 (or the pseudogene TRBV3-2) and TRBJ1-5; TRBD1 aligns across 7 bases. J lost 4 bases, V lost 3 bases, and 0 bases had no gene match. The CDR3 runs to 13 residues. Germline CDR1 LGHDT, CDR2 YNNKEL (reference sequence).

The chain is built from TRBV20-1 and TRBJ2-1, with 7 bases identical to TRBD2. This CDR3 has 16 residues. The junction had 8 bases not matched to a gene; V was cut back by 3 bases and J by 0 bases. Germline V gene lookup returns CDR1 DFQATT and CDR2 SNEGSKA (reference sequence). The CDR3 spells CSASVDGGSSYNEQFF. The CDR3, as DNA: TGCAGTGCTAGTGTTGACGGGGGGAGCTCCTACAATGAGCAGTTCTTC.

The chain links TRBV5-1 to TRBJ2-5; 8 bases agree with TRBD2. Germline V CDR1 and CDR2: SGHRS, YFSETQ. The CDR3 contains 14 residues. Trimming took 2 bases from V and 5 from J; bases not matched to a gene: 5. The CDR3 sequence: CASSLGSGDETQYF. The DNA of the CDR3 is TGCGCCAGCAGCTTAGGTAGCGGGGATGAGACCCAGTACTTC.

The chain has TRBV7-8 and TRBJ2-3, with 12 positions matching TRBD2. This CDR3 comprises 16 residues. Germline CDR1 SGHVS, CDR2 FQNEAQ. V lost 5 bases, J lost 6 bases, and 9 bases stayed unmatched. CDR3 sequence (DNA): TGTGCCAGCAGCCCCCTGACTAGCGGGGGCGGGGATACGCAGTATTTT. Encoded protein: CASSPLTSGGGDTQYF.

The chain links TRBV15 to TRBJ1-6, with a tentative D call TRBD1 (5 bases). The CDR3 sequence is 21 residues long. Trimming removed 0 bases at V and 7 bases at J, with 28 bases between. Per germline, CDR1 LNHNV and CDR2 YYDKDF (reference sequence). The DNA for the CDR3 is TGTGCCACCAGCAGAGATGCACAGGAATCCCCTCCAAGACCCTTAAATTCACCCCTCCACTTT. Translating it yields CATSRDAQESPPRPLNSPLHF. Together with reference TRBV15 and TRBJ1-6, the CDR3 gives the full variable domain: DAMVIQNPRYQVTQFGKPVTLSCSQTLNHNVMYWYQQKSSQAPKLLFHYYDKDFNNEADTPDNFQSRRPNTSFCFLDIRSPGLGDTAMYLCATSRDAQESPPRPLNSPLHFGNGTRLTVT.

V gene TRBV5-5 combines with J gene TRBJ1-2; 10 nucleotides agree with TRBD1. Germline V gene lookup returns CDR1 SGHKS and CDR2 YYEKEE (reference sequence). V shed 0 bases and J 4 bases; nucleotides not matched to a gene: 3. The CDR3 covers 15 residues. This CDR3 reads CASSLAGTGVYGYTF. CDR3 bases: TGTGCCAGCAGCTTGGCCGGGACAGGGGTCTATGGCTACACCTTC.

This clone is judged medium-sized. This CDR3 is CASSQHGTGVYEQYV. The CDR3 DNA follows: TGTGCCAGCAGCCAACATGGGACAGGGGTCTACGAGCAGTACGTC. The chain couples TRBV14 to TRBJ2-7; 10 bases line up with TRBD1. V lost 2 bases and J lost 3; bases outside the gene matches: 4. This CDR3 has 15 residues. Germline V gene data show CDR1 as SGHDN and CDR2 as FVKESK.